The rows below give T cell receptor beta chains drawn from one sample of a study of shared clonotypes between healthy human individuals. Some clones are missing from TCRdb's copy, which holds only in-frame ones; the method was immunoSEQ multiplex PCR. The sample has some 1 million clones; about 70% are singletons. Sequenced input: memory CD4+ T cells sorted from blood. These receptors originate from a man aged 18 to 29 in good health. CDR3s include the opening cysteine and the closing phenylalanine or tryptophan. D genes are given only for firm matches. Size values are once, few and many counts, or a class for expanded clones, and some rows have none.

v_gene	abundance	j_gene	d_gene	CDR3nt	CDR3aa
TRBV2	-	TRBJ2-7	TRBD1	TGTGCCACCGAAAAAGGGACAGGGGGGGCCTACGAGCAGTACTTC	CATEKGTGGAYEQYF
TRBV6-1	-	TRBJ2-3	-	TGTGCCAGCAGGGAGGGAATGACAGATACGCAGTATTTT	CASREGMTDTQYF
TRBV30	-	TRBJ1-1	-	TGTGCCTGGAGTCGGGGGACTGAAGCTTTCTTT	CAWSRGTEAFF
TRBV5-4	-	TRBJ1-6	-	TGTGCCAGCAGCTTGCAGGTCTTAAATTCACCCCTCCACTTT	CASSLQVLNSPLHF
TRBV11-2	-	TRBJ1-3	-	TGTGCCAGCAGCTCGGACGCGGGGACCGTACTTTACTCTGGAAACACCATATATTTT	CASSSDAGTVLYSGNTIYF
TRBV5-8	once	TRBJ2-1	-	TGTGCCAGCAGCCTAAGAGGGCCGTACAATGAGCAGTTCTTC	CASSLRGPYNEQFF
TRBV29-1	-	TRBJ2-7	-	TGCAGCGTAAGGTGGCAATACGAGCAGTACTTC	CSVRWQYEQYF
TRBV19	-	TRBJ1-3	-	TGTGCCAGTAGTATTGAACAGCACTCTGGAAACACCATATATTTT	CASSIEQHSGNTIYF
TRBV7-3	-	TRBJ2-5	-	TGTGCCAGCAGCGGGGGCCCACAAGAGACCCAGTACTTC	CASSGGPQETQYF
TRBV7-2	-	TRBJ2-2	TRBD1	TGTGCCAGCAGTTCCACAGGGGGTTCGGCCGGGGAGCTGTTTTTT	CASSSTGGSAGELFF
TRBV9	-	TRBJ2-1	TRBD2	TGTGCCAGCAGCGTAGGGACTAGCGGGAAGAATGAGCAGTTCTTC	CASSVGTSGKNEQFF
TRBV15	few	TRBJ1-2	-	TGTGCCACCAGCAGAGATCTGGGGGACTACACCTTC	CATSRDLGDYTF
TRBV5-4	few	TRBJ2-6	-	TGTGCCAGCAGCTCCAACAGAGGGGCCAACGTCCTGACTTTC	CASSSNRGANVLTF
TRBV30	-	TRBJ1-1	-	TGTGCCTGGAGTGTACTCGGCAGTATGAACACTGAAGCTTTCTTT	CAWSVLGSMNTEAFF
TRBV2	once	TRBJ2-1	-	TGTGCCAGCAGTGAGGGCACGAGTACCTACAATGAGCAGTTCTTC	CASSEGTSTYNEQFF
TRBV5-5	once	TRBJ2-2	-	TGTGCCAGCAGCTTGCCCCATGGGGTCTCGACCGGGGAGCTGTTTTTT	CASSLPHGVSTGELFF
TRBV11-1	-	TRBJ1-4	-	TGTGCCAGCAGCCTCGACAGAGCCTCTAATGAAAAACTGTTTTTT	CASSLDRASNEKLFF
TRBV5-1	-	TRBJ2-7	TRBD1	TGCGCCAGCAGCTTGACAGGGGATACGAACTCCTACGAGCAGTACTTC	CASSLTGDTNSYEQYF
TRBV27	-	TRBJ2-1	TRBD2	TGTGCCAGCAGTTCTCCCCTTGAGACTAGCGGGGCTTACAATGAGCAGTTCTTC	CASSSPLETSGAYNEQFF
TRBV18	-	TRBJ1-5	-	TGTGCCAGCTCGCCGGGATTCAATCAGCCCCAGCATTTT	CASSPGFNQPQHF
TRBV6-6	-	TRBJ1-4	-	TGTGCCACCCTGTACGGGGGGCGCGAAAAACTGTTTTTT	CATLYGGREKLFF
TRBV7-2	-	TRBJ2-2	TRBD1	TGTGCCAGCAGCTTAATGCCAGGGGGAGGGGAGCTGTTTTTT	CASSLMPGGGELFF
TRBV12-5	-	TRBJ2-7	-	TGTGCTAGTGGTTTGGTACCGACACAGGGTATTAGACCGTACTTC	CASGLVPTQGIRPYF
TRBV6-1	-	TRBJ1-2	-	TGTGCCGGCGGAGGGGCCAGGACCTATGGCTACACCTTC	CAGGGARTYGYTF
TRBV5-6	-	TRBJ2-1	-	TGTGCCAGCACTTCAGGCCAATGGGGGTTTGGCGATGAGCAGTTCTTC	CASTSGQWGFGDEQFF
TRBV28	-	TRBJ1-2	-	TGTGCCAGCAGAGCGAATCTACAGGGATATGGCTACACCTTC	CASRANLQGYGYTF
TRBV6-7	-	TRBJ2-1	TRBD1	TGTGCCAGCAGTTACCATTGGGACAGGTCATACAATGAGCAGTTCTTC	CASSYHWDRSYNEQFF
TRBV18	-	TRBJ2-5	TRBD2	TGTGCCAGCTCACTGGGGACTAGCGGGGGCCAAGAGACCCAGTACTTC	CASSLGTSGGQETQYF
TRBV15	-	TRBJ2-1	TRBD2	TGTGCCACCAGCAGGGAATCTAGCGGGGGCCTCAATGAGCAGTTCTTC	CATSRESSGGLNEQFF
TRBV18	once	TRBJ2-5	TRBD2	TGTGCCAGCTCACCACTACTAGCGGGGGGCCAAGAGACCCAGTACTTC	CASSPLLAGGQETQYF
TRBV6-1	-	TRBJ1-1	-	TGTGCCAGCAGTGAGGAAATCGGCTGGAACACTGAAGCTTTCTTT	CASSEEIGWNTEAFF
TRBV11-3	-	TRBJ1-1	-	TGTGCCAGCAGCTTATTTCGCGGAGCTGAAGCTTTCTTT	CASSLFRGAEAFF
TRBV6-5	-	TRBJ1-1	-	TGTGCCAGCAATGAAGGACCAAAAGCTTTCTTT	CASNEGPKAFF
TRBV18	once	TRBJ2-7	TRBD1	TGTGCCAGCTCAGAAGGGGGACAGGGTCCGGGCGAGCAGTACTTC	CASSEGGQGPGEQYF
TRBV15	many	TRBJ1-1	-	TGTGCCACCAGCAGAGCAGGGATGGGGACTGAAGCTTTCTTT	CATSRAGMGTEAFF
TRBV19	few	TRBJ1-5	-	TGTGCCAGTACTCATGGGGGCGATAATCAGCCCCAGCATTTT	CASTHGGDNQPQHF
TRBV21-1	-	TRBJ1-1	-	TGTGCCAGCAGCAAAGATGGAGGGTGGGGGTTGAACACTGAAGCTTTCTTT	CASSKDGGWGLNTEAFF
TRBV6-5	-	TRBJ2-5	-	TGTGCCAGCAGTTACTCGATTAGCCGGGGCGAGACCCAGTACTTC	CASSYSISRGETQYF
TRBV19	-	TRBJ2-3	-	TGTGCCAGTATCAGTTCAGGCACAGATACGCAGTATTTT	CASISSGTDTQYF
TRBV2	-	TRBJ2-7	-	TGTGCCAGCAGTGATCCGGGAAAGGCCTCGTCCTACGAGCAGTACTTC	CASSDPGKASSYEQYF
TRBV7-2	-	TRBJ2-7	-	TGTGCCAGCAGCATTTCCCAGGGACCCTACAAGCAGTACTTC	CASSISQGPYKQYF
TRBV5-6	-	TRBJ2-5	TRBD2	TGTGCCAGCAGCCGAGGGACTATCCAAGAGACCCAGTACTTC	CASSRGTIQETQYF
TRBV18	-	TRBJ1-2	-	TGTGCCAGCTCACCAGAGAGGTTGACTGGCTACACCTTC	CASSPERLTGYTF
TRBV2	-	TRBJ2-7	-	TGTGCCAGCAGTGATTGGGGTTTGGAGCAGTACTTC	CASSDWGLEQYF
TRBV6-5	-	TRBJ1-2	-	TGTGCCAGCAGTTACTCGACGGACGCTATTGCGAGTGGCTACACCTTC	CASSYSTDAIASGYTF
TRBV6-4	-	TRBJ2-7	TRBD2	TGTGCCAGCAGTGATGTGGGACTAGCGGGGGGCCCTGACCCCTCCTACGAGCAGTACTTC	CASSDVGLAGGPDPSYEQYF
TRBV29-1	-	TRBJ1-2	-	TGCAGCGTTTGGGCAGGAACTAGCTTTGGCTATGGCTACACCTTC	CSVWAGTSFGYGYTF
TRBV5-4	-	TRBJ1-2	TRBD1	TGTGCCAGCAGCCCAGGGACAGGGGGTCAGTTTTTCGCCTATGGCTACACCTTC	CASSPGTGGQFFAYGYTF
TRBV30	-	TRBJ1-1	-	TGTGCCTGGACCCTGGGGTTTACTGAAGCTTTCTTT	CAWTLGFTEAFF
TRBV14	-	TRBJ2-2	TRBD1	TGTGCCAGCAGCCCCGGGACAGGGTCCACCGGGGAGCTGTTTTTT	CASSPGTGSTGELFF
TRBV11-2	-	TRBJ2-7	-	TGTGCCAGCAGCCCGCAAGAACTAGTGCGGGAGCAGTACTTC	CASSPQELVREQYF
TRBV7-2	-	TRBJ2-7	-	TGTGCCAGCAGCTTAACGGGGCCATCCTACGAGCAGTACTTC	CASSLTGPSYEQYF
TRBV7-9	-	TRBJ2-5	TRBD2	TGTGCCAGCAGACCAGCGGGAGGAGAGACCCAGTACTTC	CASRPAGGETQYF
TRBV5-1	-	TRBJ2-4	-	TGCGCCAGCAGCCCCAACGGGGCCGCCAAAAACATTCAGTACTTC	CASSPNGAAKNIQYF
TRBV18	-	TRBJ2-3	TRBD2	TGTGCCAGCTCATCGGGACTAGCGGGAGGGAGCACAGATACGCAGTATTTT	CASSSGLAGGSTDTQYF